Listed below are T cell receptor beta chains from one sample, sequenced in a study of blood T cell repertoires in COVID-19. Repertoires were generated with immunoSEQ multiplex PCR, while TCRdb's copy carries only in-frame clones and drops some. The sample lists fewer than 200,000 clones, 75% to 90% seen once, with around 8% in the top ten. Sequencing was done on a sample of peripheral blood. These TCRs come from a woman aged 55-69 years with acute or convalescent COVID-19. Each CDR3 is given with its conserved first and last residue. Fields, in order: clone size, D gene, V gene, J gene, CDR3 DNA, CDR3 protein. The D gene is left open where the match is weak. Where a row states a size, it is once, few, many or the class of an expanded clone; other rows omit it.

clone size: .
D gene: TRBD1
V gene: TRBV27
J gene: TRBJ1-5
CDR3 DNA: TGTGCCAGCGGACCTGGACAGGTCAAGCATTTT
CDR3 protein: CASGPGQVKHF

clone size: once
D gene: TRBD1
V gene: TRBV6-1
J gene: TRBJ1-1
CDR3 DNA: TGTGCCAGCAGTGAAGTGGGACAGTATGAAGCTTTCTTT
CDR3 protein: CASSEVGQYEAFF

clone size: .
D gene: TRBD1
V gene: TRBV4-1
J gene: TRBJ2-5
CDR3 DNA: TGCGCCAGCAGCCAAGAACACAGGGGGTGGGAGACCCAGTACTTC
CDR3 protein: CASSQEHRGWETQYF

clone size: few
D gene: TRBD1
V gene: TRBV28
J gene: TRBJ2-7
CDR3 DNA: TGTGCCAGCAGTTCCGGACAGGGACCATACGAGCAGTACTTC
CDR3 protein: CASSSGQGPYEQYF

clone size: .
D gene: TRBD1
V gene: TRBV19
J gene: TRBJ2-2
CDR3 DNA: TGTGCCAGTAGTTTCCACCCGTCTCAGGGGGACACCGGGGAGCTGTTTTTT
CDR3 protein: CASSFHPSQGDTGELFF

clone size: .
D gene: .
V gene: TRBV12-3/TRBV12-4
J gene: TRBJ1-6
CDR3 DNA: TGTGCCAGCAGCCCAAGGGACACCGCCCTACACTTT
CDR3 protein: CASSPRDTALHF

clone size: .
D gene: .
V gene: TRBV25-1
J gene: TRBJ1-3
CDR3 DNA: TGTGCCAGCAGTGAAGGGCCCTGGTCCATATATTTT
CDR3 protein: CASSEGPWSIYF

clone size: .
D gene: .
V gene: TRBV9
J gene: TRBJ1-1
CDR3 DNA: TGTGCCAGCAGCGTAGTAGGGGAAACAGGAGGGGAAGCTTTCTTT
CDR3 protein: CASSVVGETGGEAFF

clone size: few
D gene: .
V gene: TRBV27
J gene: TRBJ1-1
CDR3 DNA: TGTGCCAGCAGTTTATCGACAGGAACTGAAGCTTTCTTT
CDR3 protein: CASSLSTGTEAFF

clone size: .
D gene: .
V gene: TRBV7-9
J gene: TRBJ1-5
CDR3 DNA: TGTGCCAGCAGCTTAGGAGGGAATCGGCAGCCCCAGCATTTT
CDR3 protein: CASSLGGNRQPQHF

clone size: once
D gene: .
V gene: TRBV5-4
J gene: TRBJ2-5
CDR3 DNA: TGTGCCAGCAGCTTTAAAACCGGGGGAGAGACCCAGTACTTC
CDR3 protein: CASSFKTGGETQYF

clone size: .
D gene: .
V gene: TRBV27
J gene: TRBJ1-1
CDR3 DNA: TGTGCCAGCAGTTTGGGGCCGAGCCCGAACACTGAAGCTTTCTTT
CDR3 protein: CASSLGPSPNTEAFF

clone size: .
D gene: TRBD2
V gene: TRBV19
J gene: TRBJ2-1
CDR3 DNA: TGTGCCAGTAGTATAGGGAGGACTAGCGGCGACAATGAGCAGTTCTTC
CDR3 protein: CASSIGRTSGDNEQFF

clone size: .
D gene: .
V gene: TRBV11-2
J gene: TRBJ2-7
CDR3 DNA: TGTGCCAGCAGACTCAGCGGGTCTTGGGAGCAGTACTTC
CDR3 protein: CASRLSGSWEQYF

clone size: .
D gene: TRBD1
V gene: TRBV5-1
J gene: TRBJ1-1
CDR3 DNA: TGCGCCAGCAGCTCGACAGGGGACAGGAACACTGAAGCTTTCTTT
CDR3 protein: CASSSTGDRNTEAFF

clone size: .
D gene: .
V gene: TRBV7-3
J gene: TRBJ1-1
CDR3 DNA: TGTGCCAGCAGCTTAGGGCGTCTCACTGAAGCTTTCTTT
CDR3 protein: CASSLGRLTEAFF

clone size: .
D gene: .
V gene: TRBV20-1
J gene: TRBJ1-4
CDR3 DNA: TGCAGTGCCCAGGGGACTGAAAAACTGTTTTTT
CDR3 protein: CSAQGTEKLFF

clone size: .
D gene: .
V gene: TRBV12-3/TRBV12-4
J gene: TRBJ1-1
CDR3 DNA: TGTGCCAGCAGCAGGACAGCGAACACTGAAGCTTTCTTT
CDR3 protein: CASSRTANTEAFF

clone size: .
D gene: .
V gene: TRBV7-3
J gene: TRBJ2-5
CDR3 DNA: TGTGCCAGCAGCGAGCAAGAGACCCAGTACTTC
CDR3 protein: CASSEQETQYF

clone size: .
D gene: .
V gene: TRBV18
J gene: TRBJ2-7
CDR3 DNA: TGTGCCAGCTCACCGAGTCAGGGCCTCTACAAGCAGTACTTC
CDR3 protein: CASSPSQGLYKQYF

clone size: .
D gene: .
V gene: TRBV3-1/TRBV3-2
J gene: TRBJ2-2
CDR3 DNA: TGTGCCAGCAGGGTTGAGACCGGGGAGCTGTTTTTT
CDR3 protein: CASRVETGELFF

clone size: .
D gene: TRBD1
V gene: TRBV19
J gene: TRBJ1-1
CDR3 DNA: TGTGCCAGTAGTCTCAGGACAGGGCGACTGAACACTGAAGCTTTCTTT
CDR3 protein: CASSLRTGRLNTEAFF

clone size: once
D gene: TRBD2
V gene: TRBV4-2
J gene: TRBJ2-1
CDR3 DNA: TGTGCCAGCAGCCAAGTAGAAACTAGCGGGAGGGCCTTTCACAATGAGCAGTTCTTC
CDR3 protein: CASSQVETSGRAFHNEQFF

clone size: .
D gene: TRBD1
V gene: TRBV5-1
J gene: TRBJ2-2
CDR3 DNA: TGCGCCAGCGACCCGGGACAGGGGAACACCGGGGAGCTGTTTTTT
CDR3 protein: CASDPGQGNTGELFF

clone size: .
D gene: TRBD1
V gene: TRBV4-1
J gene: TRBJ1-5
CDR3 DNA: TGCGCCAGCAGCCAAACCGGGACAGCGGGCAATCAGCCCCAGCATTTT
CDR3 protein: CASSQTGTAGNQPQHF

clone size: .
D gene: .
V gene: TRBV25-1
J gene: TRBJ1-1
CDR3 DNA: TGTGCCAGCAGCACCGGCTGGGCTAACACTGAAGCTTTCTTT
CDR3 protein: CASSTGWANTEAFF

clone size: few
D gene: .
V gene: TRBV19
J gene: TRBJ1-4
CDR3 DNA: TGTGCCACCCTAGCGGGTGAAAAACTGTTTTTT
CDR3 protein: CATLAGEKLFF

clone size: .
D gene: .
V gene: TRBV11-2
J gene: TRBJ1-6
CDR3 DNA: TGTGCCAGCAGCTTAGTTGGGAGCCCCCTAAATTCACCCCTCCACTTT
CDR3 protein: CASSLVGSPLNSPLHF

clone size: .
D gene: .
V gene: TRBV19
J gene: TRBJ1-4
CDR3 DNA: TGTGCCAGTAGTTCACGGACTTTTGAAAAACTGTTTTTT
CDR3 protein: CASSSRTFEKLFF

clone size: .
D gene: .
V gene: TRBV28
J gene: TRBJ1-1
CDR3 DNA: TGTGCCAGCAGTTTGCCAGTGAACACTGAAGCTTTCTTT
CDR3 protein: CASSLPVNTEAFF

clone size: .
D gene: TRBD1
V gene: TRBV19
J gene: TRBJ1-1
CDR3 DNA: TGTGCCAGTAGTATAAGGACAGGATTGTTTGGGACTGAAGCTTTCTTT
CDR3 protein: CASSIRTGLFGTEAFF

clone size: .
D gene: TRBD1
V gene: TRBV7-9
J gene: TRBJ1-2
CDR3 DNA: TGTGCCAGCAGCTTTTCACGACAGGGAAACTATGGCTACACCTTC
CDR3 protein: CASSFSRQGNYGYTF

clone size: .
D gene: .
V gene: TRBV18
J gene: TRBJ2-6
CDR3 DNA: TGTGCCAGCTCACTCAGGGATTCTGGGGCCAACGTCCTGACTTTC
CDR3 protein: CASSLRDSGANVLTF

clone size: .
D gene: TRBD2
V gene: TRBV9
J gene: TRBJ2-1
CDR3 DNA: TGTGCCAGCAGCGCGACTAGCGGCTCCTACAATGAGCAGTTCTTC
CDR3 protein: CASSATSGSYNEQFF

clone size: .
D gene: TRBD1
V gene: TRBV15
J gene: TRBJ1-2
CDR3 DNA: TGTGCCACCAGCAGAGATTTCCGCACGGGACAGGAAAATGGCTACACCTTC
CDR3 protein: CATSRDFRTGQENGYTF

clone size: .
D gene: .
V gene: TRBV28
J gene: TRBJ1-2
CDR3 DNA: TGTGCCAGCACTTTGGGCGGGACGAGCTATGGCTACACCTTC
CDR3 protein: CASTLGGTSYGYTF

clone size: .
D gene: .
V gene: TRBV4-2
J gene: TRBJ2-1
CDR3 DNA: TGTGCCAGCAGCCACCAGGTGACGGGAAGGGACAATGAGCAGTTCTTC
CDR3 protein: CASSHQVTGRDNEQFF

clone size: .
D gene: TRBD2
V gene: TRBV3-1/TRBV3-2
J gene: TRBJ2-1
CDR3 DNA: TGTGCCAGCAGTGGGACTAGCGGGAGAGACGGGTACCATGAGCAGTTCTTC
CDR3 protein: CASSGTSGRDGYHEQFF

clone size: .
D gene: TRBD2
V gene: TRBV30
J gene: TRBJ2-2
CDR3 DNA: TGTGCCTGGAGCCGTAAAGGACTAGCGGGAGTACTAAGGACCGGGGAGCTGTTTTTT
CDR3 protein: CAWSRKGLAGVLRTGELFF

clone size: .
D gene: TRBD1
V gene: TRBV3-1/TRBV3-2
J gene: TRBJ1-2
CDR3 DNA: TGTGCCAGCAGCCAGACTTCGGGACAGCCTGGTCATGGCTACACCTTC
CDR3 protein: CASSQTSGQPGHGYTF

clone size: .
D gene: .
V gene: TRBV28
J gene: TRBJ2-1
CDR3 DNA: TGTGCCAGCAGTTTACCGACAGTCTACCCCTACAATGAGCAGTTCTTC
CDR3 protein: CASSLPTVYPYNEQFF

clone size: .
D gene: TRBD2
V gene: TRBV19
J gene: TRBJ2-3
CDR3 DNA: TGTGCCAGTAGAAGGGGCGGGACTAGCGGCACAGATACGCAGTATTTT
CDR3 protein: CASRRGGTSGTDTQYF

clone size: .
D gene: .
V gene: TRBV9
J gene: TRBJ1-1
CDR3 DNA: TGTGCCAGCAGCGTAGCACCGAGTGGCACTGAAGCTTTCTTT
CDR3 protein: CASSVAPSGTEAFF

clone size: few
D gene: TRBD1
V gene: TRBV6-6
J gene: TRBJ1-4
CDR3 DNA: TGTGCCAGCAGCACCCCGGACAGGGGGGAAAAACTGTTTTTT
CDR3 protein: CASSTPDRGEKLFF

clone size: .
D gene: TRBD2
V gene: TRBV5-1
J gene: TRBJ2-1
CDR3 DNA: TGCGCCAGCAGCCCACTAGCGGGAGAAAACAATGAGCAGTTCTTC
CDR3 protein: CASSPLAGENNEQFF

clone size: .
D gene: TRBD1
V gene: TRBV10-3
J gene: TRBJ1-2
CDR3 DNA: TGTGCCATCAGCTCCGGGACAGGGGCTAACTATGGCTACACCTTC
CDR3 protein: CAISSGTGANYGYTF

clone size: .
D gene: TRBD2
V gene: TRBV5-5
J gene: TRBJ2-1
CDR3 DNA: TGTGCCAGCAGCAGGACTAGCGGGAGGCTCACCTACAATGAGCAGTTCTTC
CDR3 protein: CASSRTSGRLTYNEQFF

clone size: .
D gene: TRBD1
V gene: TRBV5-8
J gene: TRBJ1-4
CDR3 DNA: TGTGCCAGCAGCGCCCCGGGACAGCAGTATGAAAAACTGTTTTTT
CDR3 protein: CASSAPGQQYEKLFF

clone size: .
D gene: TRBD1
V gene: TRBV5-1
J gene: TRBJ2-6
CDR3 DNA: TGCGCCAGCAGCTTGGTGTTGACAGGGGGCGCTGGGGCCAACGTCCTGACTTTC
CDR3 protein: CASSLVLTGGAGANVLTF

clone size: few
D gene: TRBD1
V gene: TRBV6-5
J gene: TRBJ1-2
CDR3 DNA: TGTGCCAGCAGGCAGGGACAGGGGGCTAACTATGGCTACACCTTC
CDR3 protein: CASRQGQGANYGYTF

clone size: .
D gene: .
V gene: TRBV10-3
J gene: TRBJ2-1
CDR3 DNA: TGTGCCATCTGGACGGGACTCGACAATGAGCAGTTCTTC
CDR3 protein: CAIWTGLDNEQFF

clone size: .
D gene: TRBD1
V gene: TRBV4-1
J gene: TRBJ1-4
CDR3 DNA: TGCGCCAGCAGCCACGGTGGACAGGGGAATGAAAAACTGTTTTTT
CDR3 protein: CASSHGGQGNEKLFF

clone size: .
D gene: TRBD1
V gene: TRBV29-1
J gene: TRBJ2-1
CDR3 DNA: TGCAGCGTTGCGGACAGGACCCACAATGAGCAGTTCTTC
CDR3 protein: CSVADRTHNEQFF

clone size: once
D gene: .
V gene: TRBV28
J gene: TRBJ1-2
CDR3 DNA: TGTGCCAGCAGTTGGGATGTAGGGGGTGGCTACACCTTC
CDR3 protein: CASSWDVGGGYTF